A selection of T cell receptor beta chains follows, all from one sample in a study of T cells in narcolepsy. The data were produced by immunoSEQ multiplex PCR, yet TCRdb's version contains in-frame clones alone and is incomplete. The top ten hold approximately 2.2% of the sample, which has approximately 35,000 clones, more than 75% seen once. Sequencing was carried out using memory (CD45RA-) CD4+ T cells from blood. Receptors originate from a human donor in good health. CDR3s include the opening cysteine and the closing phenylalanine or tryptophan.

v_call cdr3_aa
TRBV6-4 CASSGTVCEQYF
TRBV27 CASSFRTYEQYF
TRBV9 CASSDLAGGSTGELFF
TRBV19 CASSAQGRTRGTEAFF
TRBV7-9 CASRPGRTLNTEAFF
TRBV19 CASSIIGSRSGNTIYF
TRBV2 CASIGSANTGELFF
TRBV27 CASMAQAREKLFF
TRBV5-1 CASSLEDQHTEAFF
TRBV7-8 CASSLHLGTEYF
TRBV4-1 CASSQVRGELQYF
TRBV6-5 CASIDSGGADTQYF
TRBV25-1 CASSEPGSSTDTQYF
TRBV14 CASSQDWGYGYTF
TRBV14 CASSPGQGRYTEAFF
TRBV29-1 CSLPGLAGGSSYNEQFF
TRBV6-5 CASSTDRAGANVLTF
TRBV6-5 CASSLSTVSEAFF
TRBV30 CAWTSMGQLNTEAFF
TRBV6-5 CASSYSDETQYF
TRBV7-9 CASSPPGLASGNTIYF
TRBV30 CAWRPHVKEAFF
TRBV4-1 CASSQPGQGNTIYF